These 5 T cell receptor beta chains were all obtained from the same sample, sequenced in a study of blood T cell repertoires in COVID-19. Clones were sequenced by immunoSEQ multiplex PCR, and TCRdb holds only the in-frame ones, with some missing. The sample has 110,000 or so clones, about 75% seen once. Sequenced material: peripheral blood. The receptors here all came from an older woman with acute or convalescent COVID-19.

The CDR3 loop reads CASSLYSRGGFETQYF. CDR3 nucleotide sequence: TGTGCCAGCAGCTTATACTCGCGGGGGGGCTTTGAGACCCAGTACTTC. The chain employs TRBV7-6 and TRBJ2-5, with TRBD2 identical over 9 bases. CDR1 SGHVS and CDR2 FNYEAQ come from the germline V gene. This CDR3 is built from 16 residues. J lost 5 bases, V lost 2 bases, and 9 bases had no gene match.

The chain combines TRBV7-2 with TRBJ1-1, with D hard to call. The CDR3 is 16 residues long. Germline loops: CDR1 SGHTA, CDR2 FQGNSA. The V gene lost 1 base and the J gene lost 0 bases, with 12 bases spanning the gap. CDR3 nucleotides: TGTGCCAGCAGCTTAGAAAGGACTCTTATGAACACTGAAGCTTTCTTT. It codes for CASSLERTLMNTEAFF. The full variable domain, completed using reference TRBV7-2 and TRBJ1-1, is GAGVSQSPSNKVTEKGKDVELRCDPISGHTALYWYRQSLGQGLEFLIYFQGNSAPDKSGLPSDRFSAERTGGSVSTLTIQRTQQEDSAVYLCASSLERTLMNTEAFFGQGTRLTVV.

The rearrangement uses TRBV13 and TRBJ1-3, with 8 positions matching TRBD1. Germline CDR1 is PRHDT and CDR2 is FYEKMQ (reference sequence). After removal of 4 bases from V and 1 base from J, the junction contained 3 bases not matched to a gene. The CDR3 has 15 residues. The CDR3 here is CASSYGQGSGNTIYF. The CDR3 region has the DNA TGTGCCAGCAGCTACGGACAGGGATCTGGAAACACCATATATTTT.

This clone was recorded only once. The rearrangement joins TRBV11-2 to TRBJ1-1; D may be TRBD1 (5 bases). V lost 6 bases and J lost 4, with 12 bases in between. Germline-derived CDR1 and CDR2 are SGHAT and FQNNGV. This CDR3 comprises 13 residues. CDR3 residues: CASSAGGLTEAFF. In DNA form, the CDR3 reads TGTGCCAGCAGTGCGGGGGGTCTCACTGAAGCTTTCTTT.

CDR3 in amino acids: CASSSSPPGQGHEQYF. DNA of the CDR3: TGCGCCAGCAGCTCGTCTCCACCGGGACAGGGGCACGAGCAGTACTTC. The chain has TRBV5-1 and TRBJ2-7, with 10 bases that match TRBD1. The CDR3 spans 16 residues. Germline V lookup: CDR1 SGHRS, CDR2 YFSETQ. The V and J ends lost 3 bases and 5 bases, in that order; junction bases with no gene match: 11.